This TCR beta chain was recorded in a study of blood T cell repertoires in COVID-19 (dated by TCRdb to about 2020). A note on the overall study: Samples from collaborators originated in the United States, Italy and Spain and spanned both the acute and convalescent phases of COVID-19. The prospective study material was composed of cDNA or gDNA derived from T cells, B-cell-depleted T cells, or PBMCs. Deeply sampled blood TCRbeta repertoires from subjects exposed to, actively infected with, or recovered from COVID-19 were included in the dataset. The repertoires were made available in a free public database intended to serve as a resource for research on the immune response to SARS-CoV-2. Samples came from the ongoing ImmuneRACE study (first 160 participants) plus 1,254 subjects from 6 global collaborators. The sample metadata nearly always contained a de-identified subject ID, COVID-19 status, age in years and sex. HLA class I and class II types, where available, came from metadata supplied by the sample provider rather than from assay-based typing.

Each collaborating institution followed its own protocols to collect whole blood in K2EDTA tubes. Collaborator samples were shipped for TCRbeta analysis as frozen whole blood, isolated PBMCs, or DNA extracted from either sample type. TCRbeta CDR3 regions were amplified from genomic DNA by means of the immunoSEQ Assay, a bias-controlled multiplex PCR. As for the authors' bioinformatics: The number of nucleated cells in each sample was estimated by amplification of reference gene primers within the assay. Sequence reads were collapsed and filtered to measure the absolute abundance of every unique TCRbeta CDR3 rearrangement. For each sample, productive Simpson clonality was calculated by taking the square root of Simpson's diversity index across productive rearrangements. TCRdb obtained this table from immuneACCESS and retained in-frame rearrangements with V and J assigned. These tables miss some clones; where compared with another copy, unresolved V genes account for less than half of the shortfall, and the remainder is unexplained. V, J and clone size reflect that table, while D and trimming were determined from the DNA. The sample includes 120,000 to 150,000 clones, with 85% to 90% observed a single time. The ten largest account for approximately 2.8% of the sample.

What the study reported, not specific to this receptor: The amount of clinical and demographic metadata varied by source and participant and was provided uncurated.

V lost 0 bases and J lost 8 bases; the stretch between them is 13 bases long. CDR1 and CDR2, looked up from the germline V gene, are LGHNA and YSLEER. The CDR3 sequence holds 14 residues, the cysteine and phenylalanine included. The sequence is cut down to CDR3 DNA, 42 bases in frame from base 1. As regards this clone: The antigen it binds to is not known. Per-base qualities were not stored, and no clone one base away is much larger.

Sequenced: peripheral blood. The sequence was collected from a woman aged 55-69 years with active COVID-19. This chain joins TRBV4-3 to TRBJ1-2, with no confident D gene call. The DNA sequence reads TGCGCCAGCAGCCAAGAGGTAGCAGTTCAGGGCTACACCTTC. It codes for CASSQEVAVQGYTF.